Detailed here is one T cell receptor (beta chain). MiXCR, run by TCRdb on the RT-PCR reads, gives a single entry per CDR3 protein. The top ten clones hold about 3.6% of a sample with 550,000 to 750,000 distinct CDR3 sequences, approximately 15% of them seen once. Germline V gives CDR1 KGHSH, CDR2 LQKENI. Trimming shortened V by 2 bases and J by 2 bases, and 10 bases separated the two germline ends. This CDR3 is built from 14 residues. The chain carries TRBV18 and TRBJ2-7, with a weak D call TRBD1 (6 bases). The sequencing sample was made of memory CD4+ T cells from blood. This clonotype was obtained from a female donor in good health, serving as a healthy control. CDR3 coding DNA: TGTGCCAGCTCACCAGGGACATTGACCTACGAGCAGTACTTC. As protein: CASSPGTLTYEQYF.